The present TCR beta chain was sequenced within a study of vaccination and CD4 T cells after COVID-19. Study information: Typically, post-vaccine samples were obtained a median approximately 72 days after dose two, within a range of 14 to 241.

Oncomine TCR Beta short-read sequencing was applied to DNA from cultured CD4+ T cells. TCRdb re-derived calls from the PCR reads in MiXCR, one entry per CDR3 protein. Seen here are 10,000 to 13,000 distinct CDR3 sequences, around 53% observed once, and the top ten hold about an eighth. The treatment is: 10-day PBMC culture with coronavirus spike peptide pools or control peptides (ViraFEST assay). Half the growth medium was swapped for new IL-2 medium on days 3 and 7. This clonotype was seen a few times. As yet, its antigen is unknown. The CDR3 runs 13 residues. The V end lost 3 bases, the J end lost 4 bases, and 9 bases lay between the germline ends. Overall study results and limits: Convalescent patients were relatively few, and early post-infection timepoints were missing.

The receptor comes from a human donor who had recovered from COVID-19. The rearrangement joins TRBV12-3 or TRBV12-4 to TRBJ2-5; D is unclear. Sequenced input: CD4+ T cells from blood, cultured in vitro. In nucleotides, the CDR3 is TGTGCCAGCAGTTTTGGAATTGGAGAGACCCAGTACTTC. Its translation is CASSFGIGETQYF.